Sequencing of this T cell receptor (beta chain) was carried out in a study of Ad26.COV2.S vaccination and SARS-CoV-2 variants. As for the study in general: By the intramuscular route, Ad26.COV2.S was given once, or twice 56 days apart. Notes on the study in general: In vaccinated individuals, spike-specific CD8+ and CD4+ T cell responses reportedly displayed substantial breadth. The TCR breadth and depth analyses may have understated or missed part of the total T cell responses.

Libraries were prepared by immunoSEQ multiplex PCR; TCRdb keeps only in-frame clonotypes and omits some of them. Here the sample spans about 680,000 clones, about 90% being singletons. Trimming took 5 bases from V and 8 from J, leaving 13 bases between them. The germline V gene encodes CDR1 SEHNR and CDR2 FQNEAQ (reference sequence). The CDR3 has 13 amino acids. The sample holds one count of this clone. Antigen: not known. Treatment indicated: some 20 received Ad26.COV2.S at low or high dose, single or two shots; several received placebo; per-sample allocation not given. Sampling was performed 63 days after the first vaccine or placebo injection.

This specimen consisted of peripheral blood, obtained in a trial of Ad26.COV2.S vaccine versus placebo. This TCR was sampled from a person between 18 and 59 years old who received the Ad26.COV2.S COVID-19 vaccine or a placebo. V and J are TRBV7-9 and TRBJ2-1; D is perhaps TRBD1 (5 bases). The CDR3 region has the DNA TGTGCCAGCAGCCTAAGGGGCATCCATGAGCAGTTCTTC. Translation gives CASSLRGIHEQFF. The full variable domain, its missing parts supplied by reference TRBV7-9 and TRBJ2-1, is DTGVSQNPRHKITKRGQNVTFRCDPISEHNRLYWYRQTLGQGPEFLTYFQNEAQLEKSRLLSDRFSAERPKGSFSTLEIQRTEQGDSAMYLCASSLRGIHEQFFGPGTRLTVL.